The 8 T cell receptor beta chains below were found in one sample sequenced in a study of blood T cells in healthy people across ages. Through a sample-barcoded 5' primer and a J-beta primer mix, a second PCR was run for 7 to 11 cycles. TCRdb re-called the 5' RACE reads with MiXCR, one entry per CDR3 protein. The table records 780,000 or so distinct CDR3 sequences, 20% to 30% of them present only once. Separately, the same data were catalogued under a study of T cells of mothers and their children.

Specimen: blood. The origin of the receptors is a boy younger than 18 in good health.

The chain is built from TRBV20-1 and TRBJ2-3; D might be TRBD1 or TRBD2, each matching 5 bases. CDR1 and CDR2 from the germline V gene are DFQATT and SNEGSKA (reference sequence). This CDR3 has 14 amino acids. Trimming took 7 bases from V and 6 from J, leaving 20 bases between them. The CDR3 is CSVTGAAHVDTQYF. CDR3 DNA sequence: TGCAGTGTAACAGGAGCGGCCCATGTGGATACGCAGTATTTT.

The gene calls are TRBV16 and TRBJ2-7; perhaps TRBD1 as D (6 bases). V lost 3 bases to trimming and J lost 5 bases, with 11 bases between them. Germline V gives CDR1 KGHSY, CDR2 FQNENV. CDR3 length equals 13 residues. The CDR3 protein is CASSQTGTHEQYF. As DNA, the CDR3 is TGTGCCAGCAGCCAGACAGGTACCCACGAGCAGTACTTC.

This clonotype showed up just a few times. V and J are TRBV28 and TRBJ2-5; TRBD1 matches 8 bases. The DNA matches TRBJ2-7 better at its end, which makes the J call doubtful. The CDR3 consists of 16 residues. Germline V lookup: CDR1 MDHEN, CDR2 SYDVKM. The CDR3 region is CASSSIRDRTPYEQYF. CDR3 DNA sequence: TGTGCCAGCAGTTCGATCCGGGACAGGACTCCGTACGAGCAGTACTTC.

About this clonotype: This is likely a read error, given that the CDR3 carries no conserved phenylalanine or tryptophan at its end. The CDR3 reads CASSYPSGDSYEQYS. The DNA for the CDR3 is TGTGCCAGCAGTTACCCGTCGGGGGACTCCTACGAGCAGTACTCC. The V and J genes are TRBV6-6 and TRBJ2-7; D is possibly TRBD2 (6 bases). V was trimmed by 2 bases and J by 0 bases, leaving 11 bases between them. The germline gives CDR1 MNHNY, CDR2 SVGAGI (reference sequence). The CDR3 has 15 residues.

This clonotype was seen just once. The CDR3 here is CASSRTGFTGANVLTF. The CDR3 nucleotides read TGTGCCAGCAGTCGGACAGGGTTTACTGGGGCCAACGTCCTGACTTTC. The chain has TRBV25-1 and TRBJ2-6; TRBD1 agrees at 8 bases. With V trimmed by 5 bases and J by 2 bases, 5 bases remained unmatched. Germline CDR1 MGHDK, CDR2 SYGVNS. The CDR3 spans 16 residues.

This clonotype was counted a few times. CDR3 DNA sequence: TGCAGCGTTGAACAAACAGTTACGAACACCGGGGAGCTGTTTTTT. This translates into CSVEQTVTNTGELFF. V and J are TRBV29-1 and TRBJ2-2; D unclear. With 2 bases removed from V and 0 bases from J, the gap between germline ends came to 10 bases. CDR1 is SQVTM, CDR2 ANQGSEA, per germline. This CDR3 is 15 amino acids long.

This chain connects TRBV29-1 to TRBJ2-1, with 8 positions matching TRBD2. The CDR3 extends over 17 amino acids. Losses at the gene ends were 0 bases for V and 2 bases for J; bases not matched to a gene: 9. Looked up from germline, CDR1 is SQVTM and CDR2 is ANQGSEA. The CDR3 here is CSVEDLFHGRAYNEQFF. The CDR3 DNA reads as TGCAGCGTTGAAGATCTGTTCCACGGGAGGGCCTACAATGAGCAGTTCTTC.

The chain has TRBV18 and TRBJ2-4; D remains unclear. The CDR3 is 13 residues long. Germline lookup yields CDR1 KGHSH and CDR2 LQKENI. V was cut by 2 bases and J by 7 bases, with 9 bases left in between. This chain's CDR3 is CASSPTAENIQYF. CDR3 DNA sequence: TGTGCCAGCTCACCAACTGCGGAGAACATTCAGTACTTC.